The 25 T cell receptor beta chains below all came from one sample that was sequenced in a study of blood T cell repertoires in COVID-19. This table comes from immunoSEQ multiplex PCR, and its TCRdb copy is limited to in-frame clones, with some not included. Among about 180,000 clones listed, roughly 80% were seen once. The sample comprised PBMCs or T cells enriched from blood (not recorded which). These receptors all stem from a man in his 60s who had been exposed to COVID-19.

J is TRBJ2-3 and V is TRBV7-6; D unresolved. V gave up 3 bases and J gave up 2 bases, with 9 bases separating them. Germline CDR1 SGHVS, CDR2 FNYEAQ. This CDR3 has 14 residues. CDR3 protein: CASSFRLTTDTQYF. CDR3 sequence (DNA): TGTGCCAGCAGCTTTAGACTCACCACAGATACGCAGTATTTT.

The rearrangement joins TRBV29-1 to TRBJ2-7; a weak D match, TRBD1 (6 bases). This CDR3 contains 13 residues. Germline V CDR1 and CDR2: SQVTM, ANQGSEA. The V end was cut by 2 bases, the J end by 3 bases, with 11 bases between. The CDR3 sequence: CSVETQTGYEQYF. For the CDR3, the DNA is TGCAGCGTTGAAACCCAGACAGGCTACGAGCAGTACTTC.

CDR3 amino acids: CATSRGLRDTHLSTDTQYF. The CDR3, as DNA: TGTGCCACCAGCAGAGGCCTCCGGGACACTCACCTTAGCACAGATACGCAGTATTTT. The chain couples TRBV15 to TRBJ2-3, with D tentatively TRBD1 (6 bases). The ends were cut back, 1 base at V and 0 bases at J, with 20 bases in the middle. The CDR3 contains 19 residues. The germline V gene has CDR1 LNHNV and CDR2 YYDKDF (reference sequence).

This chain connects TRBV19 to TRBJ2-5; 10 bases fit TRBD1. Germline lookup yields CDR1 LNHDA and CDR2 SQIVND (reference sequence). Losses at the gene ends were 1 base for V and 7 bases for J; bases not matched to a gene: 6. The CDR3 extends over 15 amino acids. The CDR3 DNA is TGTGCCAGTAGTATAGTCCCCGGACAGGGGGGGACCCAGTACTTC. Its translation: CASSIVPGQGGTQYF.

The J gene is TRBJ1-5, the V gene TRBV7-2, with 10 bases aligning to TRBD1. V lost 1 base, J lost 7 bases, and 1 base stayed unmatched. The germline gives CDR1 SGHTA, CDR2 FQGNSA. The CDR3 has 14 residues. This CDR3 is CASSLGDRGQPQHF. The CDR3 DNA is TGTGCCAGCAGCTTAGGGGACAGGGGACAGCCCCAGCATTTT. Based on the CDR3 plus reference TRBV7-2 and TRBJ1-5, the full variable domain is GAGVSQSPSNKVTEKGKDVELRCDPISGHTALYWYRQSLGQGLEFLIYFQGNSAPDKSGLPSDRFSAERTGGSVSTLTIQRTQQEDSAVYLCASSLGDRGQPQHFGDGTRLSIL.

CDR3 sequence reads: CASSLNRDYEQYF. Written as DNA, the CDR3 is TGTGCCAGCAGCTTAAACAGGGATTACGAGCAGTACTTC. The chain carries TRBV7-3 and TRBJ2-7, with TRBD1 as a possible D gene (6 bases). CDR3 length: 13 amino acids. V was pared by 1 base and J by 4 bases, with 8 bases between. CDR1 and CDR2 from the germline V gene are SGHTA and FQGTGA. The full variable domain, its missing parts supplied by reference TRBV7-3 and TRBJ2-7, is GAGVSQTPSNKVTEKGKYVELRCDPISGHTALYWYRQSLGQGPEFLIYFQGTGAADDSGLPNDRFFAVRPEGSVSTLKIQRTERGDSAVYLCASSLNRDYEQYFGPGTRLTVT.

The chain joins TRBV27 to TRBJ1-4; no clear D gene. CDR1 MNHEY and CDR2 SMNVEV come from the germline V gene (reference sequence). V shed 6 bases and J shed 3 bases, with 11 bases lying between them. The CDR3 covers 14 residues. The CDR3 protein is CASREWRANEKLFF. Here the CDR3 DNA reads TGTGCCAGCAGGGAGTGGCGGGCTAATGAAAAACTGTTTTTT.

The gene calls are TRBV29-1 and TRBJ2-1; D is unresolved. In germline, CDR1 is SQVTM, CDR2 ANQGSEA. The CDR3 has 15 amino acids. V lost 7 bases, J lost 3 bases, and 19 bases lay in between. CDR3 DNA: TGCAGCGCCCCCGGTTGGGCCTCCTTCTACAATGAGCAGTTCTTC. It specifies CSAPGWASFYNEQFF.

As DNA, the CDR3 is TGTGCCAGCAGCTTAGTCGAGGGTGCGAACACTGAAGCTTTCTTT. This codes for CASSLVEGANTEAFF. The rearrangement joins TRBV11-1 to TRBJ1-1; D is ambiguous. The CDR3 spans 15 residues. Looked up from germline, CDR1 is SGHAT and CDR2 is FQDESV (reference sequence). V shed 1 base and J shed 1 base, with 10 bases lying between them.

The chain uses TRBV24-1 and TRBJ2-2; 8 bases match TRBD1. This CDR3 is built from 18 residues. The J segment lost 1 base and the V segment lost 4 bases, leaving 10 bases of the junction unmatched. Germline V gene data show CDR1 as KGHDR and CDR2 as SFDVKD. CDR3 DNA sequence: TGTGCCACCAGTGACCTAGCAGGCACAGGGGGGAACACCGGGGAGCTGTTTTTT. Translating it yields CATSDLAGTGGNTGELFF.

V usage is TRBV25-1 and J usage is TRBJ1-5; D unclear. Looked up from germline, CDR1 is MGHDK and CDR2 is SYGVNS. The CDR3 length is 14 residues. Trimming shortened V by 2 bases and J by 1 base, and 6 bases separated the two germline ends. This chain's CDR3 is CASSELGSNQPQHF. CDR3 sequence (DNA): TGTGCCAGCAGTGAACTCGGGAGCAATCAGCCCCAGCATTTT.

This sequence joins TRBV9 and TRBJ2-1; 11 bases fit TRBD2. Germline V gene sequence: CDR1 SGDLS, CDR2 YYNGEE. V lost 4 bases to trimming and J lost 4 bases; unmatched junction nucleotides: 7. This CDR3 spans 16 amino acids. CDR3 bases: TGTGCCAGCAGCCCCATAGCGGGAGGGTCTTACAATGAGCAGTTCTTC. Encoded protein: CASSPIAGGSYNEQFF.

The J gene is TRBJ2-1, the V gene TRBV9; 10 bases are shared with TRBD2. The V gene end was trimmed by 0 bases and the J gene end by 10 bases; junction bases not matched to a gene: 4. The CDR3 spans 14 residues. Germline V lookup: CDR1 SGDLS, CDR2 YYNGEE. In nucleotides, the CDR3 is TGTGCCAGCAGCGTAGGCCCTAGCGGGGGAGAGCAGTTCTTC. This gives the protein CASSVGPSGGEQFF.

The chain has TRBV6-5 and TRBJ2-5; 7 nucleotides match TRBD1. This CDR3 comprises 14 residues. V trimming: 8 bases; J trimming: 1 base; junction bases outside the gene matches: 7. Germline V gives CDR1 MNHEY, CDR2 SVGAGI. CDR3 loop: CASGFRGLQETQYF. CDR3 in DNA: TGTGCCAGCGGATTTAGGGGGCTCCAAGAGACCCAGTACTTC.

This chain uses TRBV5-8 with TRBJ2-5, with D tentatively TRBD1 (6 bases). CDR3 length: 14 residues. CDR1 is SGHTS, CDR2 YDEGEE, per germline. V was cut by 5 bases and J by 3 bases, with 14 bases left in between. The CDR3 sequence is CASSHRDTEETQYF. As DNA, the CDR3 is TGTGCCAGCAGTCATCGGGACACTGAAGAGACCCAGTACTTC. The full variable domain, in which reference TRBV5-8 and TRBJ2-5 provide the parts outside the CDR3, is EAGVTQSPTHLIKTRGQQATLRCSPISGHTSVYWYQQALGLGLQFLLWYDEGEERNRGNFPPRFSGRQFPNYSSELNVNALELEDSALYLCASSHRDTEETQYFGPGTRLLVL.

The CDR3, as DNA: TGTGCCAGCAGCCAATCCCGGGACAGTGCGTCTCCCCAGCATTTT. Translating gives CASSQSRDSASPQHF. The chain is built from TRBV3-1 (or the pseudogene TRBV3-2) and TRBJ1-5; 7 bases match TRBD1. CDR3 length: 15 amino acids. V was pared by 2 bases and J by 10 bases, with 11 bases of the junction left unmatched. Per germline, CDR1 LGHDT and CDR2 YNNKEL (reference sequence).

This clone was observed a handful of times. This rearrangement joins TRBV30 to TRBJ1-1, with TRBD1 matching 8 bases. The CDR3 length is 12 residues. Germline V CDR1 and CDR2: GTSNPN, SVGIG (reference sequence). V was clipped by 2 bases and J by 7 bases; unmatched bases: 3. The CDR3 bases are TGTGCCTGGAGTCCTGGACAGGGTGAAGCTTTCTTT. It specifies CAWSPGQGEAFF.

The chain combines TRBV5-6 with TRBJ1-6; 7 bases match TRBD1. This CDR3 comprises 14 residues. The germline V gene has CDR1 SGHDT and CDR2 YYEEEE. V shed 4 bases, J shed 10 bases, and the junction held 8 bases outside the gene matches. The CDR3 reads CASSPQGVSSPLHF. In DNA form, the CDR3 reads TGTGCCAGCAGCCCGCAGGGGGTCTCATCACCCCTCCACTTT. Combining the CDR3 with reference TRBV5-6 and TRBJ1-6 gives the whole variable domain DAGVTQSPTHLIKTRGQQVTLRCSPKSGHDTVSWYQQALGQGPQFIFQYYEEEERQRGNFPDRFSGHQFPNYSSELNVNALLLGDSALYLCASSPQGVSSPLHFGNGTRLTVT.

This clone was detected only once. The CDR3 nucleotides read TGTGCCAGCAGCTTTCCTGGAGGCACAGATACGCAGTATTTT. Residues: CASSFPGGTDTQYF. The chain employs TRBV7-9 and TRBJ2-3; D remains ambiguous. CDR3 length: 14 amino acids. Trimming pared 3 bases from V and 1 base from J, leaving 8 bases between. The germline gives CDR1 SEHNR, CDR2 FQNEAQ (reference sequence).

This clone was counted between two and nine times. The chain couples TRBV5-5 to TRBJ2-7, with 12 bases lining up with TRBD2. CDR1 and CDR2 from the germline V gene are SGHKS and YYEKEE (reference sequence). V was pared by 5 bases and J by 1 base, with 7 bases of the junction left unmatched. This CDR3 comprises 16 residues. In DNA, the CDR3 is TGTGCCAGCAGTTCCGGGACTAGCGGGCGGTCCTACGAGCAGTACTTC. It is translated as CASSSGTSGRSYEQYF.

This clone was detected a few times. The chain combines TRBV10-1 with TRBJ2-2, with D perhaps TRBD1 (5 bases). Germline V gene lookup returns CDR1 WNHNN and CDR2 SYGVQD (reference sequence). The CDR3 length is 13 residues. The V gene lost 5 bases and the J gene lost 3 bases, with 7 bases spanning the gap. CDR3 in amino acids: CASSPTDTGELFF. The CDR3 coding sequence is TGCGCCAGCAGTCCGACAGACACCGGGGAGCTGTTTTTT.

The rearrangement links TRBV11-3 to TRBJ2-7; a possible D gene is TRBD2 (6 bases). The CDR3 is made up of 13 amino acids. Trimming stripped 5 bases from V and 7 bases from J, with 15 bases between. Germline loops: CDR1 SGHNT, CDR2 YENEEA. The CDR3 DNA reads as TGTGCCAGCAGCCCGGGACCGGCGGGGGAGCAGTACTTC. Translating gives CASSPGPAGEQYF. Together with reference TRBV11-3 and TRBJ2-7, the CDR3 gives the full variable domain: EAGVVQSPRYKIIEKKQPVAFWCNPISGHNTLYWYLQNLGQGPELLIRYENEEAVDDSQLPKDRFSAERLKGVDSTLKIQPAELGDSAVYLCASSPGPAGEQYFGPGTRLTVT.

The V and J genes are TRBV4-3 and TRBJ1-2, with TRBD1 identical over 7 bases. CDR3 length: 16 residues. Germline V CDR1 and CDR2: LGHNA, YSLEER. V lost 1 base, J lost 4 bases, and 9 bases stayed unmatched. Here the CDR3 reads CASSQAFPGQLYGYTF. The CDR3 bases are TGCGCCAGCAGCCAAGCTTTCCCGGGACAGCTCTATGGCTACACCTTC.

The J gene is TRBJ2-7, the V gene TRBV30; the D gene is possibly TRBD1 (6 bases). V was shortened by 7 bases and J by 0 bases, with 10 bases between the two germline ends. This CDR3 has 12 residues. The V gene's germline CDR1 is GTSNPN and CDR2 SVGIG (reference sequence). In nucleotides, the CDR3 is TGTGCCTTAGACAGGAGCTCCTACGAGCAGTACTTC. It specifies CALDRSSYEQYF.

The V gene is TRBV6-4, the J gene TRBJ2-3; 11 nucleotides agree with TRBD2. Germline CDR1 and CDR2: MRHNA and SNTAGT. Germline trimming cut 8 bases from V and 2 bases from J; bases unmatched to any gene: 6. The CDR3 is made up of 15 amino acids. Here the CDR3 reads CASDGLAGITDTQYF. CDR3 sequence (DNA): TGTGCCAGCGATGGACTAGCGGGCATCACAGATACGCAGTATTTT.